A single sample gave rise to the 2 T cell receptor beta chains below, sequenced in a study of Ad26.COV2.S vaccination and SARS-CoV-2 variants. The data were produced by immunoSEQ multiplex PCR, yet TCRdb's version contains in-frame clones alone and is incomplete. The sample lists approximately 340,000 clones, about 85% seen once, with roughly 3.1% in the top ten. Noted treatment: some 20 received Ad26.COV2.S at low or high dose, single or two shots; about 5 received placebo; per-sample allocation not given. Collection of the samples took place on day 63 after the first injection of vaccine or placebo. The sample consisted of peripheral blood, taken in a trial of Ad26.COV2.S vaccine versus placebo. Receptor source: a person between 18 and 65 years old who received the Ad26.COV2.S COVID-19 vaccine or a placebo.

This clone was picked up one time. V and J are TRBV10-3 and TRBJ1-2, with 8 bases identical to TRBD1. Trimming cost V 8 bases and J 6 bases; bases outside gene matches: 11. CDR3 length: 14 residues. Germline-derived CDR1 and CDR2 are ENHRY and SYGVKD. Written as DNA, the CDR3 is TGTGCCATCCGTCCAGGACAGGGACCCCATGGCTACACCTTC. It specifies CAIRPGQGPHGYTF.

The V call is TRBV6-5, the J call TRBJ2-1; TRBD1 matches 7 bases. Germline CDR1 MNHEY, CDR2 SVGAGI. The CDR3 is made up of 14 amino acids. Losses at the gene ends were 2 bases for V and 6 bases for J; bases not matched to a gene: 4. The CDR3 bases are TGTGCCAGCAGTTACACGGGACAGCGCAATGAGCAGTTCTTC. Its translation: CASSYTGQRNEQFF.